This T cell receptor (beta chain) is from a study of post-analysis software for immune sequencing data. This clonotype has only one observation. Its specificity is unknown. Study results and caveats: Patients had higher frequencies than controls of roughly five TRBV segments, including TRBV5-6, TRBV5-1 and TRBV20-1. Normalized Chao1 diversity was significantly lower in multiple sclerosis patients than in controls. F measure clustering grouped samples strongly by preparation batch.

Sequencing libraries made from TCR beta cDNA carried unique molecular identifiers. The source material, roughly 0.9 to 11 million T cells, gave rise to 500,000 or so cDNA molecules. TCRdb re-analysed the PCR reads in MiXCR, keeping a single row per CDR3 protein. Here the sample spans a few hundred thousand distinct CDR3 sequences, 30% to 45% being singletons. The CDR3 sequence is 15 residues long. Germline loops: CDR1 SGHTA, CDR2 FQGTGA. Trimming took 5 bases from V and 10 from J; bases not matched to a gene: 13. This chain links TRBV7-3 with TRBJ2-3; TRBD2 agrees at 9 bases. The sequencing sample was made of blood. The receptor's source is a girl aged 5-17 years with multiple sclerosis. The CDR3 DNA follows: TGTGCCAGCAGCCCAGAGGGAATAGCGGGAGTCGCGCAGTATTTT. It codes for CASSPEGIAGVAQYF.